The 23 T cell receptor beta chains below all came from one sample that was sequenced in a study of T cell responses to AZD1222 COVID-19 vaccine. Produced via immunoSEQ multiplex PCR; TCRdb's table is partial and in-frame only. The table records roughly 260,000 clones, approximately 95% of them present only once. This material consisted of peripheral blood, taken on day 0 of AZD1222 vaccination. Receptors were obtained from an adult in good health.

The chain has TRBV19 and TRBJ1-4, with a tentative D call TRBD1 (5 bases). Germline V CDR1 and CDR2: LNHDA, SQIVND (reference sequence). Trimming took 3 bases from V and 5 from J, leaving 10 bases between them. The CDR3 consists of 14 residues. The CDR3 DNA sequence: TGTGCCAGTAGTATCGAGGGGCAGAATGAAAAACTGTTTTTT. Its protein product is CASSIEGQNEKLFF. Complete variable domain (other parts from reference TRBV19 and TRBJ1-4): DGGITQSPKYLFRKEGQNVTLSCEQNLNHDAMYWYRQDPGQGLRLIYYSQIVNDFQKGDIAEGYSVSREKKESFPLTVTSAQKNPTAFYLCASSIEGQNEKLFFGSGTQLSVL.

The chain is built from TRBV18 and TRBJ2-7; perhaps TRBD2 as D (6 bases). Germline CDR1 KGHSH, CDR2 LQKENI. V lost 1 base, J lost 5 bases, and 9 bases lay in between. CDR3 length: 13 amino acids. The CDR3 DNA sequence: TGTGCCAGCTCACCACAGGAGGGCCACGAGCAGTACTTC. It specifies CASSPQEGHEQYF. The full variable domain, completed using reference TRBV18 and TRBJ2-7, is NAGVMQNPRHLVRRRGQEARLRCSPMKGHSHVYWYRQLPEEGLKFMVYLQKENIIDESGMPKERFSAEFPKEGPSILRIQQVVRGDSAAYFCASSPQEGHEQYFGPGTRLTVT.

This chain uses TRBV24-1 with TRBJ2-1; tentatively, D is TRBD2 (5 bases). The V end was cut by 4 bases, the J end by 8 bases, with 14 bases between. The germline V gene encodes CDR1 KGHDR and CDR2 SFDVKD. This CDR3 contains 14 residues. The CDR3 coding sequence is TGTGCCACCAGTGAGGCAGGACTTCGCGATGAGCAGTTCTTC. Protein product: CATSEAGLRDEQFF.

V is TRBV7-9 and J is TRBJ1-1; possibly TRBD1 for D (5 bases). Germline-derived CDR1 and CDR2 are SEHNR and FQNEAQ (reference sequence). The length of the CDR3 is 14 residues. The V end lost 2 bases, the J end lost 1 base, and 8 bases lay between the germline ends. The CDR3 nucleotides read TGTGCCAGCAGCTTAAACAGGCCGAACACTGAAGCTTTCTTT. Translating gives CASSLNRPNTEAFF.

V is TRBV5-8 and J is TRBJ2-1; D may be TRBD2 (7 bases). CDR3 size: 10 residues. The V end lost 8 bases, the J end lost 12 bases, and 12 bases lay between the germline ends. Germline V gene data show CDR1 as SGHTS and CDR2 as YDEGEE. The CDR3 sequence is CARGGRAQFF. CDR3 nucleotides: TGTGCCAGGGGGGGGCGGGCGCAGTTCTTC.

The chain carries TRBV3-1 (or the pseudogene TRBV3-2) and TRBJ2-1, with 7 bases fitting TRBD1. V trimming: 0 bases; J trimming: 6 bases; junction bases outside the gene matches: 8. The length of the CDR3 is 16 residues. Looked up from germline, CDR1 is LGHDT and CDR2 is YNNKEL (reference sequence). DNA for the CDR3: TGTGCCAGCAGCCAAGAACGGACAGGCCAGGCCAATGAGCAGTTCTTC. Protein sequence: CASSQERTGQANEQFF.

CDR3 DNA sequence: TGTGCCAGCAGCCCCCCGGGACGCTGGGGCGAGCAGTACTTC. Its protein is CASSPPGRWGEQYF. The J gene is TRBJ2-7, the V gene TRBV3-1 (or the pseudogene TRBV3-2); either TRBD1 or TRBD2 may supply D (5 bases each). CDR3 length: 14 amino acids. Germline CDR1 LGHDT, CDR2 YNNKEL (reference sequence). The V end lost 4 bases, the J end lost 6 bases, and 16 bases lay between the germline ends.

The chain carries TRBV15 and TRBJ1-3; D remains ambiguous. This CDR3 comprises 17 residues. The germline gives CDR1 LNHNV, CDR2 YYDKDF (reference sequence). V was pared by 3 bases and J by 4 bases, with 19 bases between. CDR3 sequence: CATSRTPEGPEGNTIYF. In DNA, the CDR3 is TGTGCCACCAGCAGGACCCCCGAGGGTCCGGAGGGAAACACCATATATTTT.

Remarks on this clone: Other DNA sequences within the sample encode an identical CDR3. Written as DNA, the CDR3 is TGTGCCAGTAGTGGTCGAAGAATGAACACTGAAGCTTTCTTT. Its translation: CASSGRRMNTEAFF. The J gene is TRBJ1-1, the V gene TRBV19, with D unclear. The CDR3 has 14 residues. Germline CDR1 LNHDA, CDR2 SQIVND (reference sequence). V lost 5 bases and J lost 0, with 10 bases in between.

The chain uses TRBV2 and TRBJ1-5; D is uncertain. The CDR3 totals 14 residues. Germline V gene lookup returns CDR1 SNHLY and CDR2 FYNNEI. The germline V and J ends were trimmed by 7 bases and 0 bases, with 10 bases remaining between them. For the CDR3, the DNA is TGTGCCAGCACGGCACAGTATAGCAATCAGCCCCAGCATTTT. This sequence encodes CASTAQYSNQPQHF.

The V gene is TRBV4-3, the J gene TRBJ2-1; D unclear. Germline assignment: CDR1 LGHNA and CDR2 YSLEER. Trimming pared 0 bases from V and 7 bases from J, leaving 4 bases between. The CDR3 covers 12 residues. The CDR3 reads CASSQDRNEQFF. The CDR3 coding sequence is TGCGCCAGCAGCCAAGATAGGAATGAGCAGTTCTTC.

The chain uses TRBV6-2 or TRBV6-3 and TRBJ2-1; 8 bases are a match to TRBD2. J was trimmed by 6 bases and V by 2 bases; bases with no gene match: 9. The CDR3 loop spans 16 amino acids. From germline, CDR1 is MNHEY and CDR2 SVGEGT. CDR3 region: CASSYGSLAGGNEQFF. The DNA for the CDR3 is TGTGCCAGCAGTTACGGGAGCCTAGCGGGTGGCAATGAGCAGTTCTTC.

The V call is TRBV3-1 (or the pseudogene TRBV3-2), the J call TRBJ2-7; D is perhaps TRBD1 (7 bases). Per germline, CDR1 LGHDT and CDR2 YNNKEL (reference sequence). V gave up 8 bases and J gave up 6 bases, with 14 bases separating them. The CDR3 contains 12 residues. The CDR3 loop reads CASGRQGGEQYF. The CDR3 DNA reads TGTGCCAGCGGAAGACAGGGAGGCGAGCAGTACTTC.

The CDR3 DNA follows: TGTGCCAGCAGCTTAACACTAGCGGGATCGAGCGAGCAGTACTTC. Translating gives CASSLTLAGSSEQYF. This chain uses TRBV7-3 with TRBJ2-7, with 10 bases that match TRBD2. The germline CDR1 and CDR2 sequences are SGHTA and FQGTGA. The CDR3 runs to 15 residues. Unmatched junction bases numbered 5, after V lost 0 bases and J lost 6 bases.

The chain combines TRBV2 with TRBJ2-7; 8 bases agree with TRBD1. In germline, CDR1 is SNHLY, CDR2 FYNNEI. This CDR3 has 13 residues. V dropped 6 bases and J dropped 1; count of bases not matched to a gene: 2. As DNA, the CDR3 is TGTGCCAGCAGAGGGACAGGATCCTACGAGCAGTACTTC. Amino acids: CASRGTGSYEQYF.

The V call is TRBV7-8, the J call TRBJ2-1, with 10 bases matching TRBD2. The CDR3 extends over 17 amino acids. V shed 2 bases, J shed 9 bases, and the junction held 13 bases outside the gene matches. The germline V gene has CDR1 SGHVS and CDR2 FQNEAQ. The CDR3 region has the DNA TGTGCCAGCAGCTTAATAGGTCAACCAGCGGGAGGGGTTGAGCAGTTCTTC. This sequence encodes CASSLIGQPAGGVEQFF.

The chain links TRBV27 to TRBJ2-7, with TRBD1 as a possible D gene (5 bases). Germline assignment: CDR1 MNHEY and CDR2 SMNVEV (reference sequence). The CDR3 sequence is 11 residues long. Trimming stripped 5 bases from V and 6 bases from J, with 8 bases between. CDR3 DNA: TGTGCCAGCAGTCTGGGGCTCGAGCAGTACTTC. Its translation is CASSLGLEQYF.

The chain has TRBV5-6 and TRBJ1-2; D unresolved. This CDR3 has 12 amino acids. Germline V CDR1 and CDR2: SGHDT, YYEEEE. Trimming left V 4 bases short and J 8 bases short, with 12 bases between. CDR3 protein: CASSTDGWGYTF. The CDR3 nucleotides are TGTGCCAGCAGCACGGACGGCTGGGGCTACACCTTC.

In DNA form, the CDR3 reads TGTGCCAGCAGTGTGCAGGGATCGAACACCGGGGAGCTGTTTTTT. As protein: CASSVQGSNTGELFF. This chain joins TRBV2 and TRBJ2-2; a possible D gene is TRBD1 (5 bases). With 4 bases removed from V and 0 bases from J, the gap between germline ends came to 9 bases. The germline V gene encodes CDR1 SNHLY and CDR2 FYNNEI. This CDR3 contains 15 residues.

This clone has just one count. The chain couples TRBV2 to TRBJ1-3; TRBD1 is a possible D gene (5 bases). Germline assignment: CDR1 SNHLY and CDR2 FYNNEI. V shed 6 bases and J shed 4 bases, with 10 bases lying between them. The CDR3 contains 13 residues. CDR3 in DNA: TGTGCCAGCAGCCGGGACGTAGGAAACACCATATATTTT. This codes for CASSRDVGNTIYF.

This chain connects TRBV5-1 to TRBJ2-1, with D possibly matching TRBD2 (6 bases). Germline CDR1 SGHRS, CDR2 YFSETQ. The V gene lost 2 bases and the J gene lost 7 bases, with 13 bases spanning the gap. This CDR3 contains 14 residues. CDR3 DNA sequence: TGCGCCAGCAGCTTCCGACTAGAACGAAATGAGCAGTTCTTC. Translating gives CASSFRLERNEQFF.

The chain couples TRBV10-3 to TRBJ1-4, with TRBD1 as a possible D gene (6 bases). The ends were cut back, 2 bases at V and 8 bases at J, with 15 bases in the middle. The CDR3 length is 15 residues. Germline CDR1 ENHRY, CDR2 SYGVKD. The CDR3 coding sequence is TGTGCCATCAGTGAGGGAGGGGGGCCTGGCGAAAAACTGTTTTTT. Translating it yields CAISEGGGPGEKLFF.

The chain recombines TRBV7-2 with TRBJ2-3; D is perhaps TRBD1 (5 bases). The CDR3 length is 17 residues. V dropped 2 bases and J dropped 1 base, with 16 bases sitting between them. CDR1 is SGHTA and CDR2 is FQGNSA in the germline V gene. The CDR3 DNA reads TGTGCCAGCAGCTTATGGGTTTCAATACAGGGCACAGATACGCAGTATTTT. This codes for CASSLWVSIQGTDTQYF.